These T cell receptor beta chains were read from a single sample in a study of beta chain features in type 1 diabetes. Assay used: immunoSEQ multiplex PCR; TCRdb lists only in-frame clones, some missing. This table has under 950,000 clones, 15% to 20% appearing once. Source material: naive CD4+ T cells from blood. These receptor sequences come from a woman aged 18-35 years in good health. Both conserved end residues are part of each CDR3. Fields, in order: CDR3 length, clone size, V gene, D gene, J gene, CDR3 protein, CDR3 DNA. A D gene is named only where the DNA matches it firmly. A row's size may be missing; if present it is once, few, many or a size class.

cdr3_length: 14; clone_size: -; v_call: TRBV6-5; d_call: TRBD2; j_call: TRBJ2-7; cdr3_aa: CASSYGRAGYEQYF; cdr3_nt: TGTGCCAGCAGTTACGGGAGGGCGGGATACGAGCAGTACTTC
cdr3_length: 14; clone_size: -; v_call: TRBV25-1; d_call: -; j_call: TRBJ2-1; cdr3_aa: CASSEYYGYNEQFF; cdr3_nt: TGTGCCAGCAGTGAATATTACGGATACAATGAGCAGTTCTTC
cdr3_length: 15; clone_size: -; v_call: TRBV11-2; d_call: TRBD2; j_call: TRBJ2-1; cdr3_aa: CASSARSGSGNEQFF; cdr3_nt: TGTGCCAGCAGCGCGCGGAGCGGGAGTGGCAATGAGCAGTTCTTC
cdr3_length: 12; clone_size: -; v_call: TRBV19; d_call: -; j_call: TRBJ1-5; cdr3_aa: CASSMRSQPQHF; cdr3_nt: TGTGCCAGTAGTATGAGGTCTCAGCCCCAGCATTTT
cdr3_length: 15; clone_size: -; v_call: TRBV27; d_call: -; j_call: TRBJ2-1; cdr3_aa: CASRNKAASFNEQFF; cdr3_nt: TGTGCCAGCAGAAACAAAGCGGCATCCTTCAATGAGCAGTTCTTC
cdr3_length: 15; clone_size: -; v_call: TRBV4-2; d_call: TRBD2; j_call: TRBJ2-5; cdr3_aa: CASSQETSGRQTQYF; cdr3_nt: TGTGCCAGCAGCCAAGAGACTAGCGGGAGACAGACCCAGTACTTC
cdr3_length: 15; clone_size: -; v_call: TRBV7-3; d_call: TRBD2; j_call: TRBJ2-1; cdr3_aa: CASSPHLAAYNEQFF; cdr3_nt: TGTGCCAGCAGCCCTCATCTAGCGGCCTACAATGAGCAGTTCTTC
cdr3_length: 17; clone_size: -; v_call: TRBV5-4; d_call: -; j_call: TRBJ2-1; cdr3_aa: CASSLPPGGGLYNEQFF; cdr3_nt: TGTGCCAGCAGCTTGCCCCCGGGGGGCGGGCTATACAATGAGCAGTTCTTC
cdr3_length: 14; clone_size: few; v_call: TRBV12-2; d_call: -; j_call: TRBJ1-5; cdr3_aa: CASLIGRGNQPQHF; cdr3_nt: TGTGCAAGTCTGATAGGCAGAGGGAATCAGCCCCAGCATTTT
cdr3_length: 14; clone_size: -; v_call: TRBV6-5; d_call: -; j_call: TRBJ2-7; cdr3_aa: CASSYTAVNYEQYF; cdr3_nt: TGTGCCAGCAGTTACACAGCGGTTAACTACGAGCAGTACTTC
cdr3_length: 14; clone_size: once; v_call: TRBV5-4; d_call: -; j_call: TRBJ2-5; cdr3_aa: CASSHGGAQETQYF; cdr3_nt: TGTGCCAGCAGCCATGGTGGGGCCCAAGAGACCCAGTACTTC
cdr3_length: 15; clone_size: -; v_call: TRBV19; d_call: -; j_call: TRBJ1-2; cdr3_aa: CASSIATSGNYGYTF; cdr3_nt: TGTGCCAGTAGTATAGCTACCTCGGGGAACTATGGCTACACCTTC